This TCR beta chain was retrieved from a study of tumour-infiltrating T cells in Burkitt lymphoma. Study overall: Repertoire clonality predicted overall and progression-free survival.

Only in-frame clones appear in the TCRdb table, and some are missing; sequencing was by immunoSEQ multiplex PCR. The sample consists of under 9,000 clones, roughly two thirds of them appearing once. The J segment lost 2 bases and the V segment lost 4 bases, leaving 11 bases of the junction unmatched. The CDR3 is 19 residues long. The germline gives CDR1 SGHAT, CDR2 FQNNGV. Input material: tumor tissue. The chain is built from TRBV11-2 and TRBJ2-3, with 14 positions matching TRBD2. This receptor was taken from a human donor with diffuse large B-cell lymphoma. Here the CDR3 reads CASSSGLAGGPTSTDTQYF. The CDR3, as DNA: TGTGCCAGCAGCTCCGGACTAGCGGGGGGACCAACTTCCACAGATACGCAGTATTTT.